This T cell receptor (beta chain) was captured in a study of tumor and adjacent non-tumor tissue in lung cancer. RNA was extracted from bulk tissue without any cell sorting. A modified ARM-PCR protocol with three rounds of nested PCR amplified TCRbeta. TCRdb redid the calling of the multiplex PCR reads with MiXCR, one entry per CDR3 protein. Among roughly 65,000 distinct CDR3 sequences listed, just under 60% were seen once. About this clonotype: Its target is unknown. Mismatch with germline at one junction end may stem from a read error.

General study results and limits: TCR diversity was significantly greater in tumor than normal lung tissue. Normal lung showed higher cumulative top 100 clone frequency than tumor.

Sequencing was performed on lung tumor tissue. This receptor was taken from a man between 45 and 60 years old with non-small cell lung cancer.

CDR3 DNA sequence: TGCGGTGCTATAGTCAGACGGGTAGCGGGCACAGATACGCAGTATTTT. This sequence encodes CGAIVRRVAGTDTQYF. The chain joins TRBV20-1 to TRBJ2-3; a possible D gene is TRBD2 (6 bases). The length of the CDR3 is 16 residues. CDR1 and CDR2 from the germline V gene are DFQATT and SNEGSKA (reference sequence).